This T cell receptor (beta chain) was documented in a study of blood T cell repertoires in COVID-19. Study information: In each case, the material was cDNA or gDNA derived from T cells, B-cell-depleted T cells, or PBMCs.

TCRdb's table, derived via immunoSEQ multiplex PCR, lists solely in-frame clones and lacks some. The sample has about 260,000 clones, 86% seen once. The CDR3 contains 18 residues. The germline CDR1 and CDR2 sequences are KGHSH and LQKENI. V gave up 1 base and J gave up 0 bases; unmatched junction bases: 11. The chain combines TRBV18 with TRBJ2-5, with 7 bases lining up with TRBD1. The origin of this receptor is a man between 35 and 55 years old who had recovered from COVID-19. Sequencing was performed on peripheral blood. CDR3 sequence reads: CASSPLTLSGQNQETQYF. The CDR3 DNA follows: TGTGCCAGCTCACCACTTACCCTATCGGGACAGAACCAAGAGACCCAGTACTTC.